What follows are 21 T cell receptor beta chains derived from one specimen sequenced in a study of T cells after yellow fever vaccination (dated by TCRdb to about 2019). The treatment or condition label on this specimen signifies: live attenuated yellow fever vaccine strain. The library was made by 5' RACE. The sequencer listed for this sample is Illumina HiSeq 2500. The public sequencing data were trimmed at Q25 with fastp and processed into clonotypes with MiXCR by TCRdb, which kept only in-frame beta chains. Every distinct CDR3 protein forms one entry, paired with its most common genes and DNA. This sample comprises some 110,000 distinct CDR3 sequences, 6.5% to 9% of them detected only once. About 25% of the sample goes to the ten largest clones. The input for sequencing was CD8+ T cells sorted from PBMCs, taken 45 days after the yellow fever booster vaccination. Source of these receptors: a man younger than 40 who received the YFV17D yellow fever vaccine.

This clonotype was recorded many times. The chain recombines TRBV4-2 with TRBJ1-1; TRBD1 agrees at 10 bases. Per the germline V gene, CDR1 is LGHNA and CDR2 is YNFKEQ. CDR3 length: 14 residues. The junction had 9 bases not matched to a gene; V was cut back by 3 bases and J by 11 bases. In DNA, the CDR3 is TGTGCCAGCAGCCAGGGGGACAGGGGTTGGTGGGCTTTCTTT. This translates into CASSQGDRGWWAFF.

Ten or more counts support this clonotype. This chain joins TRBV2 and TRBJ2-7; a weak D match, TRBD1 (5 bases). Germline V gene lookup returns CDR1 SNHLY and CDR2 FYNNEI. This CDR3 is built from 12 residues. Trimming shortened V by 6 bases and J by 3 bases, and 9 bases separated the two germline ends. CDR3 sequence (DNA): TGTGCCAGCAGCAACGACAGCTACGAGCAGTACTTC. Translation: CASSNDSYEQYF.

In this sample, this clonotype turned up a few times. The rearrangement joins TRBV19 to TRBJ1-5; D gene ambiguous. V shed 1 base and J shed 7 bases, with 11 bases lying between them. Germline-derived CDR1 and CDR2 are LNHDA and SQIVND (reference sequence). CDR3 size: 14 residues. The DNA of the CDR3 is TGTGCCAGTAGTATAGCGGGTATGGGACAGCCCCAGCATTTT. Translated, it gives CASSIAGMGQPQHF.

This clonotype came up many times. This chain uses TRBV5-1 with TRBJ1-1, with D perhaps matching TRBD1 (5 bases). V shed 4 bases and J shed 7 bases, with 11 bases lying between them. Germline V gene data show CDR1 as SGHRS and CDR2 as YFSETQ. The CDR3 runs to 12 residues. CDR3 bases: TGCGCCAGCAGCACCTGGGGGGTTGAAGCTTTCTTT. Amino acid sequence: CASSTWGVEAFF.

This clonotype was counted a few times. The chain combines TRBV10-3 with TRBJ1-5, with a weak D call TRBD1 (6 bases). This CDR3 has 15 residues. Germline CDR1 reads ENHRY; CDR2 reads SYGVKD. The V gene lost 6 bases and the J gene lost 5 bases, with 17 bases spanning the gap. CDR3 bases: TGTGCCATCAGGGAGGGGGATCTAAACGATCAGCCCCAGCATTTT. Protein sequence: CAIREGDLNDQPQHF.

The chain links TRBV3-1 to TRBJ2-4; D unclear. Trimming shortened V by 3 bases and J by 0 bases, and 15 bases separated the two germline ends. This CDR3 is built from 17 residues. The V gene's germline CDR1 is LGHDT and CDR2 YNNKEL (reference sequence). For the CDR3, the DNA is TGTGCCAGCAGCCATACACAGTACGAGTTAGCCAAAAACATTCAGTACTTC. Protein sequence: CASSHTQYELAKNIQYF.

There are many counts of this clonotype. The rearrangement uses TRBV3-1 and TRBJ2-2; 10 bases are a match to TRBD2. Per germline, CDR1 LGHDT and CDR2 YNNKEL (reference sequence). The CDR3 runs to 15 residues. J gave up 3 bases and V 4 bases, and 2 bases lay outside the gene matches. The CDR3 nucleotides are TGTGCCAGCAGCCCCGGGACTAGCGACACCGGGGAGCTGTTTTTT. This encodes CASSPGTSDTGELFF.

This clonotype was seen at least ten times. The rearrangement links TRBV7-2 to TRBJ2-1; TRBD2 matches 8 bases. The V segment lost 4 bases and the J segment 10 bases; nucleotides outside the gene matches: 15. Germline V gene lookup returns CDR1 SGHTA and CDR2 FQGNSA. The CDR3 is 16 amino acids. The CDR3 DNA reads TGTGCCAGCAGCTCCCTTCGGGAGGGAGGAGGGTCGGAGCAGTTCTTC. It is translated as CASSSLREGGGSEQFF.

This clonotype occurred many times. The chain uses TRBV15 and TRBJ1-1, with D possibly TRBD1 on 5 matching bases. The CDR3 extends over 14 amino acids. Trimming stripped 8 bases from V and 3 bases from J, with 16 bases between. Germline V CDR1 and CDR2: LNHNV, YYDKDF (reference sequence). The CDR3 coding sequence is TGTGCCACCTCCCGGTGGGGGATCGACACTGAAGCTTTCTTT. Translated: CATSRWGIDTEAFF.

This clonotype has a count of ten or more. V and J are TRBV12-3 or TRBV12-4 and TRBJ2-5; TRBD2 matches 7 bases. V was pared by 5 bases and J by 9 bases, with 15 bases of the junction left unmatched. CDR3 length: 15 amino acids. In DNA form, the CDR3 reads TGTGCCAGCAGTCCTCCCGGACTAGGTTTGGAGGCCCAGTACTTC. Translating gives CASSPPGLGLEAQYF.

This rearrangement joins TRBV7-7 to TRBJ2-1; maybe TRBD2 (5 bases). The CDR3 consists of 16 residues. Germline loops: CDR1 SSHAT, CDR2 FNYEAQ (reference sequence). The ends were cut back, 1 base at V and 6 bases at J, with 16 bases in the middle. The CDR3 loop reads CASSLDSSSRVNEQFF. The CDR3, as DNA: TGTGCCAGCAGCTTAGATTCTAGCTCCCGGGTCAATGAGCAGTTCTTC.

This clonotype was counted many times. This chain links TRBV27 with TRBJ2-1, with 7 bases aligning to TRBD2. The CDR3 runs to 14 residues. CDR1 and CDR2 (germline): MNHEY, SMNVEV (reference sequence). After removal of 1 base from V and 10 bases from J, the junction contained 7 bases not matched to a gene. The CDR3 DNA follows: TGTGCCAGCAGTTTATATCCCGTGGGACTAGAGCAGTTCTTC. This sequence encodes CASSLYPVGLEQFF.

At least ten counts were recorded for this clonotype. V usage is TRBV9 and J usage is TRBJ2-1; a weak D match, TRBD1 (6 bases). Germline CDR1 reads SGDLS; CDR2 reads YYNGEE. The CDR3 contains 16 residues. The V end lost 4 bases, the J end lost 0 bases, and 14 bases lay between the germline ends. The CDR3 protein is CASSPSQGSSYNEQFF. The CDR3 region has the DNA TGTGCCAGCAGCCCCTCCCAGGGGAGCTCCTACAATGAGCAGTTCTTC.

This clonotype was recorded a few times. V is TRBV7-6 and J is TRBJ2-1, with 11 bases lining up with TRBD2. This CDR3 is built from 15 residues. Germline V lookup: CDR1 SGHVS, CDR2 FNYEAQ. Trimming cost V 5 bases and J 8 bases; bases outside gene matches: 8. CDR3 sequence: CASSNSGRAEYEQFF. As DNA, the CDR3 is TGTGCCAGCAGCAATAGCGGGAGGGCCGAATATGAGCAGTTCTTC. Full variable domain (missing parts from reference TRBV7-6 and TRBJ2-1): GAGVSQSPRYKVTKRGQDVALRCDPISGHVSLYWYRQALGQGPEFLTYFNYEAQQDKSGLPNDRFSAERPEGSISTLTIQRTEQRDSAMYRCASSNSGRAEYEQFFGPGTRLTVL.

This rearrangement joins TRBV30 to TRBJ2-3, with D tentatively TRBD2 (5 bases). In germline, CDR1 is GTSNPN, CDR2 SVGIG (reference sequence). The CDR3 covers 13 residues. Trimming left V 2 bases short and J 4 bases short, with 10 bases between. The CDR3 is CAWSFLAADTQYF. For the CDR3, the DNA is TGTGCCTGGAGTTTCCTAGCCGCAGATACGCAGTATTTT. The variable domain in full, completed from reference TRBV30 and TRBJ2-3, reads SQTIHQWPATLVQPVGSPLSLECTVEGTSNPNLYWYRQAAGRGLQLLFYSVGIGQISSEVPQNLSASRPQDRQFILSSKKLLLSDSGFYLCAWSFLAADTQYFGPGTRLTVL.

J is TRBJ2-7 and V is TRBV29-1; 8 bases are a match to TRBD2. The V gene's germline CDR1 is SQVTM and CDR2 ANQGSEA. The CDR3 is 13 residues long. J lost 3 bases, V lost 7 bases, and 8 bases had no gene match. The CDR3 here is CSARGLADYEQYF. The CDR3 region has the DNA TGCAGCGCGCGAGGACTAGCAGACTACGAGCAGTACTTC.

This clonotype came up many times. The genes are TRBV6-2 or TRBV6-3 and TRBJ2-3; D is possibly TRBD1 (5 bases). The CDR3 sequence is 15 residues long. CDR1 is MNHEY and CDR2 is SVGEGT in the germline V gene. V lost 6 bases to trimming and J lost 4 bases, with 17 bases between them. The CDR3 loop reads CASSHTQGSADTQYF. CDR3 DNA: TGTGCCAGCAGCCATACTCAGGGTTCAGCAGATACGCAGTATTTT.

The sample holds many counts of this clonotype. The CDR3 DNA reads as TGTGCCAGCAGTTTTCACGGGAGTACACTCAATGAGCAGTTCTTC. This translates into CASSFHGSTLNEQFF. The chain joins TRBV28 to TRBJ2-1; a possible D gene is TRBD2 (6 bases). Germline assignment: CDR1 MDHEN and CDR2 SYDVKM. The CDR3 has 15 amino acids. With 3 bases removed from V and 6 bases from J, the gap between germline ends came to 15 bases. Together with reference TRBV28 and TRBJ2-1, the CDR3 gives the full variable domain: DVKVTQSSRYLVKRTGEKVFLECVQDMDHENMFWYRQDPGLGLRLIYFSYDVKMKEKGDIPEGYSVSREKKERFSLILESASTNQTSMYLCASSFHGSTLNEQFFGPGTRLTVL.

This clonotype was seen a handful of times. The CDR3 nucleotides read TGTGCCAGCATCCCCTTCCCGGGACAGGGTCGAACCGGGGAGCTGTTTTTT. This gives the protein CASIPFPGQGRTGELFF. This sequence joins TRBV27 and TRBJ2-2; 9 positions agree with TRBD1. V was clipped by 7 bases and J by 5 bases; unmatched bases: 14. The CDR3 has 17 residues. The germline V gene encodes CDR1 MNHEY and CDR2 SMNVEV (reference sequence).

This clonotype occurred many times. The chain combines TRBV7-8 with TRBJ2-7, with TRBD2 matching over 14 bases. The CDR3 contains 16 residues. Per germline, CDR1 SGHVS and CDR2 FQNEAQ. V was clipped by 4 bases and J by 1 base; unmatched bases: 3. CDR3 coding DNA: TGTGCCAGCAGCTCGTGGACTAGCGGGAGGTCCTACGAGCAGTACTTC. Its translation: CASSSWTSGRSYEQYF.

In this sample, this clonotype turned up many times. The chain links TRBV25-1 to TRBJ2-1; 11 bases map to TRBD2. CDR1 is MGHDK, CDR2 SYGVNS, per germline. J gave up 4 bases and V 9 bases, and 8 bases lay outside the gene matches. This CDR3 has 15 amino acids. Written as DNA, the CDR3 is TGTGCCAGTTTACCGGGACTAGCGGTTTACAATGAGCAGTTCTTC. This gives the protein CASLPGLAVYNEQFF.